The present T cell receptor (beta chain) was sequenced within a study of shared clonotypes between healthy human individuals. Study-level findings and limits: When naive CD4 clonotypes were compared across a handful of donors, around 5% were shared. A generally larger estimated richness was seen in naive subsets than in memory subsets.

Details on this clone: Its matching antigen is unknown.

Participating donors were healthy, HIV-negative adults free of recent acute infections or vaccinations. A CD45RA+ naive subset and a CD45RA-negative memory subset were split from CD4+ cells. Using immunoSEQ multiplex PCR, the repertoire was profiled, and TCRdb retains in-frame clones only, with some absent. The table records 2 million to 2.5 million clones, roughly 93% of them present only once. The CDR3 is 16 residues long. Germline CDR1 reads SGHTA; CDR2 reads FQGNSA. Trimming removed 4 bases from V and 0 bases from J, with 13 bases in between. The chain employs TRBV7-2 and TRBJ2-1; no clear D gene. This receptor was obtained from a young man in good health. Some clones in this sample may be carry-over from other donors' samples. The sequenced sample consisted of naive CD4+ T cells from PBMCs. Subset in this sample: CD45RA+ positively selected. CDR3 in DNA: TGTGCCAGCAGCTCCTCGGGCGGACCCTCCTACAATGAGCAGTTCTTC. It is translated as CASSSSGGPSYNEQFF.